Presented here are 25 T cell receptor beta chains from one specimen sequenced in a study of radiotherapy plus CTLA-4 blockade in lung cancer. Assay used: immunoSEQ multiplex PCR; TCRdb lists only in-frame clones, some missing. Of roughly 90,000 clones in the sample, 70% to 90% were seen once. The source material was peripheral blood, sampled from a patient treated with radiotherapy plus ipilimumab. Receptors were obtained from a human donor with non-small cell lung cancer that progressed on radiotherapy plus ipilimumab.

The J gene is TRBJ1-1, the V gene TRBV19; TRBD1 is a possible D gene (6 bases). V gave up 6 bases and J gave up 5 bases, with 13 bases separating them. The CDR3 spans 13 residues. Germline-derived CDR1 and CDR2 are LNHDA and SQIVND (reference sequence). The CDR3 region is CASSLNRDTEAFF. In DNA form, the CDR3 reads TGTGCCAGTAGCCTCAACAGGGATACTGAAGCTTTCTTT.

The chain joins TRBV11-3 to TRBJ1-1; the D is unclear. The CDR3 covers 15 residues. The germline V gene encodes CDR1 SGHNT and CDR2 YENEEA. Trimming stripped 1 base from V and 1 base from J, with 10 bases between. The DNA of the CDR3 is TGTGCCAGCAGCTTAGTGGCCAGCTCGAACACTGAAGCTTTCTTT. Its translation is CASSLVASSNTEAFF.

The chain recombines TRBV7-9 with TRBJ2-2, with D uncertain. The ends were cut back, 4 bases at V and 2 bases at J, with 14 bases in the middle. This CDR3 is 16 amino acids long. The germline V gene encodes CDR1 SEHNR and CDR2 FQNEAQ (reference sequence). The CDR3 region has the DNA TGTGCCAGCAGCTACTCGACCGGTATCAACACCGGGGAGCTGTTTTTT. As protein: CASSYSTGINTGELFF. Together with reference TRBV7-9 and TRBJ2-2, the CDR3 gives the full variable domain: DTGVSQNPRHKITKRGQNVTFRCDPISEHNRLYWYRQTLGQGPEFLTYFQNEAQLEKSRLLSDRFSAERPKGSFSTLEIQRTEQGDSAMYLCASSYSTGINTGELFFGEGSRLTVL.

The V and J genes are TRBV2 and TRBJ2-3; D not certain. Germline V lookup: CDR1 SNHLY, CDR2 FYNNEI. Trimming took off 7 bases at V and 3 bases at J, with 11 bases between the two ends. CDR3 length: 13 amino acids. CDR3 sequence reads: CASMRLGTDTQYF. DNA for the CDR3: TGTGCCAGCATGAGGCTGGGGACAGATACGCAGTATTTT.

The J gene is TRBJ1-3, the V gene TRBV6-5; a weak D match, TRBD1 (6 bases). Germline-derived CDR1 and CDR2 are MNHEY and SVGAGI. V was trimmed by 6 bases and J by 0 bases, leaving 12 bases between them. The CDR3 is 15 amino acids. The CDR3 sequence: CASRPTGHSGNTIYF. The CDR3 coding sequence is TGTGCCAGCAGACCAACAGGGCACTCTGGAAACACCATATATTTT.

The chain carries TRBV18 and TRBJ2-1; D is perhaps TRBD2 (6 bases). Germline assignment: CDR1 KGHSH and CDR2 LQKENI. The V end was cut by 3 bases, the J end by 0 bases, with 12 bases between. The CDR3 length is 16 residues. CDR3 region: CASSPPGTPSYNEQFF. The DNA of the CDR3 is TGTGCCAGCTCACCGCCCGGGACTCCCTCCTACAATGAGCAGTTCTTC.

A single count supports this clone. The chain carries TRBV18 and TRBJ2-5, with 8 bases aligning to TRBD1. The CDR3 has 14 amino acids. Looked up from germline, CDR1 is KGHSH and CDR2 is LQKENI. V shed 1 base, J shed 5 bases, and the junction held 3 bases outside the gene matches. The CDR3 loop is CASSPLTGEETQYF. Here the CDR3 DNA reads TGTGCCAGCTCACCACTGACAGGGGAGGAGACCCAGTACTTC.

The chain carries TRBV7-3 and TRBJ2-2, with D uncertain. The CDR3 totals 13 residues. V gave up 0 bases and J gave up 4 bases, with 3 bases separating them. The germline V gene encodes CDR1 SGHTA and CDR2 FQGTGA. As DNA, the CDR3 is TGTGCCAGCAGCTTAACGGGCACCGGGGAGCTGTTTTTT. Translating gives CASSLTGTGELFF. The full variable domain, completed using reference TRBV7-3 and TRBJ2-2, is GAGVSQTPSNKVTEKGKYVELRCDPISGHTALYWYRQSLGQGPEFLIYFQGTGAADDSGLPNDRFFAVRPEGSVSTLKIQRTERGDSAVYLCASSLTGTGELFFGEGSRLTVL.

The chain employs TRBV6-5 and TRBJ2-1; perhaps TRBD2 as D (5 bases). V was shortened by 0 bases and J by 8 bases, with 11 bases between the two germline ends. CDR1 MNHEY and CDR2 SVGAGI come from the germline V gene. The CDR3 spans 14 residues. CDR3 region: CASSYSPADDEQFF. Written as DNA, the CDR3 is TGTGCCAGCAGTTACTCCCCAGCGGACGATGAGCAGTTCTTC.

V and J are TRBV7-6 and TRBJ2-1, with 8 bases fitting TRBD2. There are 16 residues in the CDR3. Germline V CDR1 and CDR2: SGHVS, FNYEAQ. V was pared by 5 bases and J by 2 bases, with 8 bases of the junction left unmatched. The CDR3 bases are TGTGCCAGCAGCCCCCGTGTAGCGGGACCCTACAATGAGCAGTTCTTC. It codes for CASSPRVAGPYNEQFF.

V gene TRBV5-1 combines with J gene TRBJ2-7; 10 bases align to TRBD1. Per germline, CDR1 SGHRS and CDR2 YFSETQ. Trimming took 5 bases from V and 3 from J; bases not matched to a gene: 11. The CDR3 contains 16 residues. CDR3 amino acids: CASRQEPGQGFYEQYF. CDR3 coding DNA: TGCGCCAGCAGACAAGAACCGGGACAGGGGTTCTACGAGCAGTACTTC.

The chain recombines TRBV5-1 with TRBJ2-5; D is ambiguous. Looked up from germline, CDR1 is SGHRS and CDR2 is YFSETQ. This CDR3 has 13 residues. The V and J ends lost 4 bases and 2 bases respectively, with 9 bases between them. Here the CDR3 DNA reads TGCGCCAGCAGCCGGGCAGAACAAGAGACCCAGTACTTC. Protein: CASSRAEQETQYF. Using reference TRBV5-1 and TRBJ2-5 for the parts outside the CDR3, the full variable domain is KAGVTQTPRYLIKTRGQQVTLSCSPISGHRSVSWYQQTPGQGLQFLFEYFSETQRNKGNFPGRFSGRQFSNSRSEMNVSTLELGDSALYLCASSRAEQETQYFGPGTRLLVL.

This chain joins TRBV10-1 and TRBJ2-7; 7 bases are a match to TRBD2. The CDR3 runs to 13 residues. The trim removed 5 bases at V and 3 bases at J, leaving 4 bases unmatched. Germline V lookup: CDR1 WNHNN, CDR2 SYGVQD (reference sequence). CDR3 loop: CASSPSGVYEQYF. In DNA form, the CDR3 reads TGCGCCAGCAGTCCTAGCGGAGTCTACGAGCAGTACTTC.

This chain links TRBV2 with TRBJ1-2; D unresolved. V was shortened by 0 bases and J by 8 bases, with 13 bases between the two germline ends. There are 14 residues in the CDR3. Germline assignment: CDR1 SNHLY and CDR2 FYNNEI. CDR3 sequence: CASSEALSGIGYTF. The DNA of the CDR3 is TGTGCCAGCAGTGAAGCTCTATCCGGGATCGGCTACACCTTC.

There are a few counts of this clone. This chain connects TRBV5-5 to TRBJ2-1; unclear D gene. The V end lost 1 base, the J end lost 10 bases, and 3 bases lay between the germline ends. Germline V lookup: CDR1 SGHKS, CDR2 YYEKEE (reference sequence). This CDR3 is 10 amino acids long. The CDR3 protein is CASSLREQFF. For the CDR3, the DNA is TGTGCCAGCAGCTTGAGGGAGCAGTTCTTC.

The sample holds a few counts of this clone. The genes are TRBV27 and TRBJ2-2, with 8 bases aligning to TRBD2. Germline V gene sequence: CDR1 MNHEY, CDR2 SMNVEV (reference sequence). CDR3 length equals 15 residues. The V segment lost 2 bases and the J segment 5 bases; nucleotides outside the gene matches: 4. CDR3 amino acids: CASSLRLAGTGELFF. In DNA form, the CDR3 reads TGTGCCAGCAGTTTACGGCTAGCGGGTACCGGGGAGCTGTTTTTT.

The rearrangement uses TRBV5-1 and TRBJ2-2; D could derive from TRBD1 or TRBD2 (5 bases each). From germline, CDR1 is SGHRS and CDR2 YFSETQ. The CDR3 consists of 15 residues. Deletions cut 0 bases from V and 6 bases from J, with 12 bases between. CDR3 DNA sequence: TGCGCCAGCAGCTTGGCCCTTGAGGGGTCCGGGGAGCTGTTTTTT. It codes for CASSLALEGSGELFF.

CDR3 DNA sequence: TGTGCCAGCAGCTTGGATGCGGGAACCACAGATACGCAGTATTTT. It translates to CASSLDAGTTDTQYF. This sequence joins TRBV5-4 and TRBJ2-3, with D perhaps TRBD2 (6 bases). This CDR3 is built from 15 residues. The V gene's germline CDR1 is SGHNT and CDR2 YYREEE (reference sequence). Trimming left V 0 bases short and J 2 bases short, with 10 bases between.

This clone has a single count. The chain joins TRBV7-9 to TRBJ1-2, with D perhaps matching TRBD1 (5 bases). This CDR3 comprises 15 residues. Germline CDR1 SEHNR, CDR2 FQNEAQ (reference sequence). The germline V and J ends were trimmed by 5 bases and 2 bases, with 15 bases remaining between them. The CDR3 is CASSPGGLENYGYTF. In DNA, the CDR3 is TGTGCCAGCAGCCCGGGGGGATTGGAAAACTATGGCTACACCTTC.

The CDR3 region is CASSLVMGATDTQYF. As DNA, the CDR3 is TGTGCCAGCAGCTTAGTTATGGGGGCCACAGATACGCAGTATTTT. This chain joins TRBV7-2 and TRBJ2-3; tentatively, D is TRBD1 (6 bases). This CDR3 has 15 amino acids. V dropped 1 base and J dropped 2 bases, with 10 bases sitting between them. CDR1 is SGHTA and CDR2 is FQGNSA in the germline V gene. Full variable domain (rest looked up from reference TRBV7-2 and TRBJ2-3): GAGVSQSPSNKVTEKGKDVELRCDPISGHTALYWYRQSLGQGLEFLIYFQGNSAPDKSGLPSDRFSAERTGGSVSTLTIQRTQQEDSAVYLCASSLVMGATDTQYFGPGTRLTVL.

The V gene is TRBV5-1, the J gene TRBJ2-1, with a weak D call TRBD2 (6 bases). The CDR3 length is 17 residues. Germline CDR1 reads SGHRS; CDR2 reads YFSETQ. Trimming cost V 0 bases and J 7 bases, with 20 bases left between them. The CDR3, as DNA: TGCGCCAGCAGCTTGGTTATCGGCCTCGTTGGGGGGAATGAGCAGTTCTTC. Translated, it gives CASSLVIGLVGGNEQFF.

J is TRBJ1-1 and V is TRBV5-8, with 7 bases lining up with TRBD1. Germline values: CDR1 SGHTS, CDR2 YDEGEE. The CDR3 has 12 residues. The junction had 7 bases not matched to a gene; V was cut back by 3 bases and J by 11 bases. CDR3: CASSWGQFWAFF. The CDR3 region has the DNA TGTGCCAGCAGCTGGGGACAGTTCTGGGCTTTCTTT.

The genes are TRBV7-2 and TRBJ2-2; no clear D. The CDR3 has 18 residues. V lost 1 base to trimming and J lost 6 bases, with 21 bases between them. The germline V gene encodes CDR1 SGHTA and CDR2 FQGNSA. The CDR3 region is CASSLEYGRSGSSGELFF. CDR3 DNA: TGTGCCAGCAGCTTAGAATACGGTAGATCCGGTAGCTCCGGGGAGCTGTTTTTT.

Here the CDR3 DNA reads TGTGCCAGTAGTATAGAGGGCGCGAGGTCGGCTGAAGCTTTCTTT. Its protein product is CASSIEGARSAEAFF. This chain uses TRBV19 with TRBJ1-1; no definite D call. This CDR3 region has 15 residues. Germline CDR1 and CDR2: LNHDA and SQIVND (reference sequence). Trimming pared 0 bases from V and 6 bases from J, leaving 14 bases between.

This rearrangement joins TRBV6-5 to TRBJ2-7; D gene uncertain. This CDR3 comprises 15 residues. The germline CDR1 and CDR2 sequences are MNHEY and SVGAGI. Trimming shortened V by 2 bases and J by 0 bases, and 11 bases separated the two germline ends. CDR3 DNA sequence: TGTGCCAGCAGTTACGCGCGGAAGAGCTCCTACGAGCAGTACTTC. Amino acid sequence: CASSYARKSSYEQYF.